The following is a T cell receptor (beta chain) sequence with its context. What it recognizes is unknown. Unique molecular identifiers were incorporated into the prepared TCRbeta library. TCRdb processed the PCR reads anew with MiXCR; each CDR3 protein has one entry. The repertoire holds 600,000 to 700,000 distinct CDR3 sequences, with over 10% as singletons. This sample is drawn from a study of T-cell reconstitution after alpha-beta-depleted transplantation in children. Broader study findings: At one year after transplant, newly produced T cells mostly accounted for T-cell counts and diversity. Expanded graft clones, several hundred of them, were reportedly the source of alpha-beta T cells about two months after transplant. In some patients, recipient T cells and intrathymic progenitors surviving conditioning explained high day-60 diversity.

This CDR3 is 15 amino acids long. The V and J ends lost 0 bases and 5 bases, in that order; junction bases with no gene match: 4. CDR1 is SGDLS, CDR2 YYNGEE, per germline. This TCR was recovered from a girl aged 2 to 10 with congenital amegakaryocytic thrombocytopenia, due to receive a stem cell transplant. Source: PBMCs, taken before TCRalphabeta/CD19-depleted stem cell transplant. This sequence joins TRBV9 and TRBJ2-3; 9 bases are a match to TRBD1. The CDR3 loop reads CASSVEDRGGDTQYF. Written as DNA, the CDR3 is TGTGCCAGCAGCGTAGAGGACAGGGGCGGAGATACGCAGTATTTT.